This T cell receptor beta chain was documented in a study of Graves' ophthalmopathy and Graves' hyperthyroidism (dated 2018 in TCRdb). Some background on the complete study: Peripheral blood was collected at initial diagnosis, before any treatment. The study used TCR beta repertoire signatures to distinguish Graves' ophthalmopathy from Graves' hyperthyroidism and to predict progression to ophthalmopathy. In total, under 150 blood samples were TCR-sequenced: some 40 ophthalmopathy, 75 hyperthyroidism and approximately 17 hyperthyroidism-to-ophthalmopathy patients. To explore V-J signatures distinguishing ophthalmopathy from hyperthyroidism, a discovery set of about 99 patients (about 44 ophthalmopathy, about 57 stable hyperthyroidism) was enrolled. An independent validation cohort comprised 18 hyperthyroidism patients and 15 to 17 patients who later progressed from hyperthyroidism to ophthalmopathy. T-cell repertoires of thyroid tissue and blood were compared in 5 or 6 hyperthyroidism patients. Following sampling, methimazole starting at 30 mg daily was administered to hyperthyroidism patients, and high-dose intravenous methylprednisolone was administered to ophthalmopathy patients. The 85 to 100 discovery patients were randomly split 7:3 into training and test sets.

This clonotype was seen repeatedly, ten times or more. There is no known antigen for this receptor. Per-base qualities were not stored, and no clone one base away is much larger. TCR beta CDR3 regions were amplified from RNA transcripts for repertoire sequencing. The first round of RT-PCR was done with HTBI primers and the Qiagen OneStep RT-PCR kit, and was followed by a second round of multiplex PCR, then size selection and purification. Libraries were sequenced paired-end with 100 bp reads on an Illumina HiSeq2000. The published analysis was carried out like this. Reads were processed with SOAPnuke, discarding reads with adapters, uncalled bases, mean Phred below 15, or no exact constant-primer or identifier match. COPE v1.2.5 was used to merge the high-quality paired reads. Clonotypes were defined as unique nucleotide sequences and were aligned to IMGT TRB V, D and J references using MiTCR v1.1. Analysis was restricted to V-J combinations with a frequency above 0.0001, which covered over 98% of repertoires. For each V-J combination, a TCR clonal expansion and chaos score was defined as the ratio of F50 clonal expansion to chaos observed in the TCRdist matrix. Welch's t-statistics and random forest were used to reduce features to about 14 V-J combinations, which were fed into a naive Bayes classifier. The similarity between thyroid and blood repertoires was quantified using the Morisita-Horn index. The public sequencing data were trimmed at Q25 with fastp and processed into clonotypes with MiXCR by TCRdb, which kept only in-frame beta chains. Each CDR3 protein appears once, grouped with its most common genes and DNA. TCRdb assigned the V and J calls; the authors' analysis was not used. The sample table shows 200,000 to 250,000 distinct CDR3 sequences, and 29% are seen once. The ten largest clones capture 9.1% of the sample.

Trimmed from V: 6 bases; trimmed from J: 6 bases; junction bases lacking a gene match: 8. Inclusive of the bounding cysteine and phenylalanine, the CDR3 is 15 residues long. Only CDR3 DNA is held: 45 bases, read in frame from base 1. The germline V gene yields SNHLY for CDR1 and FYNNEI for CDR2. The ophthalmopathy patients had moderately to severely active disease, with a Clinical Activity Score of 3 or higher, a NOSPECS grade of 4 or higher, and a disease duration of less than 3 months. Anyone with other autoimmune diseases, uncontrolled infections, pregnancy or lactation was excluded from the study. Diagnosis was based on clinical symptoms, serum thyroxine, TRAb, thyroid ultrasound and orbital computed tomography. Ficoll-Paque density gradient centrifugation was used to isolate PBMCs from approximately 10 ml of fresh peripheral blood. Total RNA was extracted using Trizol reagent, and RNA quality was checked on an Agilent 2100 Bioanalyzer.

Study-wide findings and limitations: The 13-signature model separated ophthalmopathy from stable hyperthyroidism with 87.88% sensitivity and roughly 84% specificity in cross-validation, and 80%/75% in the test set. In validation, the model predicted ophthalmopathy progression with more than 55% sensitivity and roughly 72% specificity; fewer than 15 predicted patients were CT-confirmed with GO in a median of around 6 months. Among expanded thyroid clonotypes with frequency above 0.001, most also showed up in blood, which suggests that blood repertoires may reflect the thyroid immune response. No statistical method was used to set the sample size in advance, and the investigators knew which group each participant was assigned to.

This TCR came from a middle-aged man with Graves' ophthalmopathy. Donor details come from another sample of the same person, matched by shared clones. The chain was built from TRBV2 and TRBJ2-7, with TRBD2 identical over 13 junction bases. The sample consisted of peripheral blood. The CDR3: CASRGTSGTGGEQYF. The bases read TGTGCCAGCAGAGGGACTAGCGGGACTGGGGGCGAGCAGTACTTC.